This TCR beta chain was observed in a study of blood T cell repertoires in COVID-19. Sequencing was performed with immunoSEQ multiplex PCR; in TCRdb, only in-frame clones are kept and a portion is missing. The data contain 130,000 to 150,000 clones, roughly 90% of them singletons. The source is a human donor in a cohort sampled during active COVID-19. The sequenced sample consisted of peripheral blood.

The CDR3 spells CASRGGLSYEQYF. Here the CDR3 DNA reads TGTGCCAGTAGGGGCGGGCTCTCCTACGAGCAGTACTTC. This chain connects TRBV19 to TRBJ2-7, with D perhaps matching TRBD2 (5 bases). This CDR3 is 13 amino acids long. Deletions cut 6 bases from V and 0 bases from J, with 9 bases between. Per the germline V gene, CDR1 is LNHDA and CDR2 is SQIVND (reference sequence). The full variable domain, completed using reference TRBV19 and TRBJ2-7, is DGGITQSPKYLFRKEGQNVTLSCEQNLNHDAMYWYRQDPGQGLRLIYYSQIVNDFQKGDIAEGYSVSREKKESFPLTVTSAQKNPTAFYLCASRGGLSYEQYFGPGTRLTVT.